Below, 27 T cell receptor beta chains from the same sample are listed, as sequenced in a study of cytomegalovirus exposure and HLA in healthy donors. 13 Jbeta primers and 60 Vbeta primers were used for the PCR. TCRdb's copy holds only in-frame clones and misses some; the assay was immunoSEQ multiplex PCR. Among about 82,000 clones, more than 65% were seen once, and the ten largest hold around 8.4%. What was sequenced was PBMCs. These receptors all stem from a man in his fifties or sixties in good health and CMV-seronegative.

This clone was detected a few times. The V and J genes are TRBV7-9 and TRBJ2-5, with 7 nucleotides matching TRBD1. J was trimmed by 1 base and V by 1 base; bases with no gene match: 0. CDR1 SEHNR and CDR2 FQNEAQ come from the germline V gene (reference sequence). CDR3 length equals 14 residues. The DNA for the CDR3 is TGTGCCAGCAGCTTAGACAGGGGCCAAGAGACCCAGTACTTC. Residues: CASSLDRGQETQYF.

As regards this clone: One junction end does not reproduce the germline sequence, and a read error may be involved. The chain has TRBV7-9 and TRBJ1-1; TRBD1 agrees at 7 bases. Per the germline V gene, CDR1 is SEHNR and CDR2 is FQNEAQ (reference sequence). This CDR3 has 18 residues. Here the CDR3 DNA reads TGTTCCAGCAGCTCCCAAGTCGGGACAGCCATGATCAGCACTGAAGCTTTCTTT. Translating gives CSSSSQVGTAMISTEAFF.

V gene TRBV7-7 combines with J gene TRBJ2-5; the D gene is possibly TRBD1 (6 bases). V was cut by 1 base and J by 5 bases, with 8 bases left in between. Germline CDR1 SSHAT, CDR2 FNYEAQ (reference sequence). This CDR3 is built from 13 residues. The CDR3 nucleotides read TGTGCCAGCAGCTTAGACAGGGATGAGACCCAGTACTTC. It translates to CASSLDRDETQYF. The whole variable domain, filled in from reference TRBV7-7 and TRBJ2-5, reads GAGVSQSPRYKVTKRGQDVTLRCDPISSHATLYWYQQALGQGPEFLTYFNYEAQPDKSGLPSDRFSAERPEGSISTLTIQRTEQRDSAMYRCASSLDRDETQYFGPGTRLLVL.

This clone was observed a handful of times. V and J are TRBV7-2 and TRBJ2-1; 11 bases line up with TRBD2. V shed 4 bases, J shed 0 bases, and the junction held 5 bases outside the gene matches. Germline V CDR1 and CDR2: SGHTA, FQGNSA. The length of the CDR3 is 17 residues. The CDR3 nucleotides read TGTGCCAGCAGCTATACTAGCGGGGGATTCTCCTACAATGAGCAGTTCTTC. It is translated as CASSYTSGGFSYNEQFF.

The chain is built from TRBV19 and TRBJ1-4, with TRBD1 matching 8 bases. The V gene's germline CDR1 is LNHDA and CDR2 SQIVND (reference sequence). There are 15 residues in the CDR3. With V trimmed by 4 bases and J by 5 bases, 6 bases remained unmatched. DNA for the CDR3: TGTGCCAGTAGTACGAGGCGGACAGGGAATGAAAAACTGTTTTTT. Protein sequence: CASSTRRTGNEKLFF.

The J gene is TRBJ2-3, the V gene TRBV29-1, with 9 bases aligning to TRBD2. The germline V gene encodes CDR1 SQVTM and CDR2 ANQGSEA. After removal of 2 bases from V and 7 bases from J, the junction contained 10 bases not matched to a gene. The CDR3 loop spans 15 amino acids. The CDR3 is CSVEMREGRTYTQYF. For the CDR3, the DNA is TGCAGCGTTGAAATGCGGGAGGGCCGTACTTATACGCAGTATTTT.

This chain links TRBV7-2 with TRBJ2-7; TRBD1 aligns across 10 bases. The CDR3 length is 16 residues. Germline V CDR1 and CDR2: SGHTA, FQGNSA. After removal of 5 bases from V and 5 bases from J, the junction contained 12 bases not matched to a gene. Here the CDR3 DNA reads TGTGCCAGCAGCCCCGAAGTGGGGACAGGGGTTGACGAGCAGTACTTC. The encoded protein is CASSPEVGTGVDEQYF.

This sequence joins TRBV2 and TRBJ2-7, with a tentative D call TRBD1 (5 bases). The germline CDR1 and CDR2 sequences are SNHLY and FYNNEI. CDR3 length: 14 residues. V lost 4 bases to trimming and J lost 5 bases, with 15 bases between them. Here the CDR3 reads CASSGGPPLNEQYF. DNA for the CDR3: TGTGCCAGCAGTGGGGGCCCACCGTTGAACGAGCAGTACTTC.

The chain links TRBV6-6 to TRBJ1-1, with D unresolved. Trimming removed 7 bases at V and 5 bases at J, with 23 bases between. This CDR3 has 16 amino acids. Germline loops: CDR1 MNHNY, CDR2 SVGAGI (reference sequence). The CDR3 spells CASKDPTRIFGTEAFF. The CDR3 coding sequence is TGTGCCAGCAAAGACCCCACCCGGATTTTCGGGACTGAAGCTTTCTTT.

This chain joins TRBV10-3 and TRBJ2-3, with no clear D. CDR1 and CDR2 (germline): ENHRY, SYGVKD. Between the trimmed V and J ends, which lost 6 bases and 3 bases, there was a span of 13 bases. This CDR3 comprises 14 residues. As DNA, the CDR3 is TGTGCCATCAGCGATGCACGAGATACAGATACGCAGTATTTT. It encodes CAISDARDTDTQYF.

The chain couples TRBV29-1 to TRBJ2-6; D call uncertain. CDR1 is SQVTM, CDR2 ANQGSEA, per germline. This CDR3 spans 13 amino acids. The V and J ends lost 4 bases and 1 base respectively, with 5 bases between them. CDR3 residues: CSVVRSGANVLTF. CDR3 bases: TGCAGCGTTGTACGGTCTGGGGCCAACGTCCTGACTTTC.

The chain is built from TRBV5-1 and TRBJ1-4; D unclear. The CDR3 sequence is 15 residues long. The V and J ends lost 4 bases and 0 bases respectively, with 10 bases between them. Per germline, CDR1 SGHRS and CDR2 YFSETQ. CDR3 sequence reads: CASSVGRTTNEKLFF. The CDR3 coding sequence is TGCGCCAGCAGCGTCGGGAGAACAACTAATGAAAAACTGTTTTTT.

The rearrangement links TRBV30 to TRBJ2-7, with TRBD2 matching 8 bases. The V gene end was trimmed by 2 bases and the J gene end by 3 bases; junction bases not matched to a gene: 3. This CDR3 is 13 amino acids long. The germline V gene encodes CDR1 GTSNPN and CDR2 SVGIG (reference sequence). CDR3 residues: CAWSSGGHYEQYF. CDR3 nucleotides: TGTGCCTGGAGTTCGGGGGGGCACTACGAGCAGTACTTC. The full variable domain, rest sourced from reference TRBV30 and TRBJ2-7, is SQTIHQWPATLVQPVGSPLSLECTVEGTSNPNLYWYRQAAGRGLQLLFYSVGIGQISSEVPQNLSASRPQDRQFILSSKKLLLSDSGFYLCAWSSGGHYEQYFGPGTRLTVT.

The DNA for the CDR3 is TGCGCCAGCACCAACACAGACAATGAGCAGTTCTTC. Amino acids: CASTNTDNEQFF. This chain links TRBV5-1 with TRBJ2-1, with D uncertain. The CDR3 covers 12 residues. V lost 6 bases and J 5 bases, leaving 9 bases between the germline ends. Looked up from germline, CDR1 is SGHRS and CDR2 is YFSETQ.

The V and J genes are TRBV2 and TRBJ2-5, with D maybe TRBD1 (5 bases). From germline, CDR1 is SNHLY and CDR2 FYNNEI. Trimming shortened V by 7 bases and J by 5 bases, and 17 bases separated the two germline ends. The CDR3 is made up of 14 amino acids. The CDR3, as DNA: TGTGCCAGCAAGGAAGCCTTGGGGCAGGAGACCCAGTACTTC. As protein: CASKEALGQETQYF.

This clone was seen a few times. The rearrangement links TRBV5-4 to TRBJ2-3, with 13 bases matching TRBD2. Germline V gene lookup returns CDR1 SGHNT and CDR2 YYREEE (reference sequence). Losses at the gene ends were 4 bases for V and 5 bases for J; bases not matched to a gene: 7. CDR3 length: 16 amino acids. The CDR3 spells CASSLRLAGGGDTQYF. The CDR3 nucleotides are TGTGCCAGCAGCCTAAGACTAGCGGGGGGTGGAGATACGCAGTATTTT.

This chain links TRBV5-1 with TRBJ1-2, with TRBD1 identical over 9 bases. CDR1 SGHRS and CDR2 YFSETQ come from the germline V gene. V gave up 5 bases and J gave up 6 bases; unmatched junction bases: 11. CDR3 length: 15 amino acids. The CDR3 here is CASRVTGGEGDGYTF. CDR3 DNA sequence: TGCGCCAGCAGAGTCACAGGGGGCGAGGGGGATGGCTACACCTTC.

This chain links TRBV9 with TRBJ2-1, with 10 bases identical to TRBD2. V lost 0 bases and J lost 8; bases outside the gene matches: 14. Germline V gene sequence: CDR1 SGDLS, CDR2 YYNGEE. The CDR3 has 18 amino acids. CDR3 nucleotide sequence: TGTGCCAGCAGCGTAGAATTAGCGGGGGGCCTATATGGCGATGAGCAGTTCTTC. Amino acids: CASSVELAGGLYGDEQFF.

This clone was picked up one time. The rearrangement uses TRBV6-5 and TRBJ2-7; TRBD1 agrees at 8 bases. The ends lost 10 bases at V and 2 bases at J; junction bases unmatched: 7. Germline V gene lookup returns CDR1 MNHEY and CDR2 SVGAGI. The CDR3 loop spans 13 amino acids. The CDR3 nucleotides are TGTGCCACCTCCCGGGACAGGACCTACGAGCAGTACTTC. This gives the protein CATSRDRTYEQYF.

The rearrangement joins TRBV6-6 to TRBJ2-7; D is unclear. Germline V gives CDR1 MNHNY, CDR2 SVGAGI (reference sequence). The CDR3 has 14 amino acids. Trimming pared 4 bases from V and 1 base from J, leaving 11 bases between. CDR3 sequence reads: CASSSPHISYEQYF. Written as DNA, the CDR3 is TGTGCCAGCAGTTCGCCTCACATTTCCTACGAGCAGTACTTC.

The chain employs TRBV10-3 and TRBJ2-5; 9 nucleotides match TRBD1. The CDR3 totals 14 residues. CDR1 and CDR2 from the germline V gene are ENHRY and SYGVKD. Germline trimming cut 6 bases from V and 4 bases from J; bases unmatched to any gene: 6. The DNA of the CDR3 is TGTGCCATCAGGGGGGACAGGGAAGGAGAGACCCAGTACTTC. Translated, it gives CAIRGDREGETQYF.

The chain joins TRBV6-5 to TRBJ1-1; TRBD1 might be the D (6 bases). The V gene lost 10 bases and the J gene lost 0 bases, with 15 bases spanning the gap. The CDR3 consists of 14 residues. Germline values: CDR1 MNHEY, CDR2 SVGAGI. The CDR3 DNA is TGTGCCACATCTATCGGGACAATGAACACTGAAGCTTTCTTT. Protein: CATSIGTMNTEAFF.

The chain's CDR3 is CASSDTRTSGSYTDTQYF. CDR3 DNA: TGTGCCAGCAGCGACACCCGGACTAGCGGGAGTTACACAGATACGCAGTATTTT. The rearrangement links TRBV7-9 to TRBJ2-3; 13 bases line up with TRBD2. The CDR3 is 18 amino acids. CDR1 SEHNR and CDR2 FQNEAQ come from the germline V gene (reference sequence). V was clipped by 5 bases and J by 2 bases; unmatched bases: 10.

The chain couples TRBV5-6 to TRBJ1-1; D unresolved. V was clipped by 2 bases and J by 1 base, with 6 bases between them. This CDR3 spans 13 amino acids. CDR1 and CDR2 from the germline V gene are SGHDT and YYEEEE. Here the CDR3 DNA reads TGTGCCAGCAGCTTCACAGCGAACACTGAAGCTTTCTTT. It codes for CASSFTANTEAFF. The variable domain in full, with the rest retrieved from reference TRBV5-6 and TRBJ1-1, is DAGVTQSPTHLIKTRGQQVTLRCSPKSGHDTVSWYQQALGQGPQFIFQYYEEEERQRGNFPDRFSGHQFPNYSSELNVNALLLGDSALYLCASSFTANTEAFFGQGTRLTVV.

This chain uses TRBV28 with TRBJ2-7; 11 bases are a match to TRBD2. V trimming: 5 bases; J trimming: 3 bases; junction bases outside the gene matches: 6. The CDR3 loop spans 15 amino acids. CDR1 is MDHEN, CDR2 SYDVKM, per germline. This CDR3 is CASSPQGTSGYEQYF. The CDR3 bases are TGTGCCAGCAGTCCCCAGGGGACTAGCGGCTACGAGCAGTACTTC.

The chain uses TRBV14 and TRBJ2-6; the match to TRBD1 covers 7 bases. J was trimmed by 0 bases and V by 4 bases; bases with no gene match: 6. Germline CDR1 and CDR2: SGHDN and FVKESK. This CDR3 region has 17 residues. CDR3 DNA sequence: TGTGCCAGCAGCCCTCCGACAGGGACCTCTGGGGCCAACGTCCTGACTTTC. Protein product: CASSPPTGTSGANVLTF.

The genes are TRBV10-2 and TRBJ1-1; 9 bases are shared with TRBD1. The CDR3 runs to 15 residues. V was pared by 6 bases and J by 2 bases, with 7 bases of the junction left unmatched. Germline values: CDR1 WSHSY, CDR2 SAAADI. The CDR3 DNA reads TGCGCCAGCAGGGGGGTGGGACAGGGTAACACTGAAGCTTTCTTT. The encoded protein is CASRGVGQGNTEAFF.